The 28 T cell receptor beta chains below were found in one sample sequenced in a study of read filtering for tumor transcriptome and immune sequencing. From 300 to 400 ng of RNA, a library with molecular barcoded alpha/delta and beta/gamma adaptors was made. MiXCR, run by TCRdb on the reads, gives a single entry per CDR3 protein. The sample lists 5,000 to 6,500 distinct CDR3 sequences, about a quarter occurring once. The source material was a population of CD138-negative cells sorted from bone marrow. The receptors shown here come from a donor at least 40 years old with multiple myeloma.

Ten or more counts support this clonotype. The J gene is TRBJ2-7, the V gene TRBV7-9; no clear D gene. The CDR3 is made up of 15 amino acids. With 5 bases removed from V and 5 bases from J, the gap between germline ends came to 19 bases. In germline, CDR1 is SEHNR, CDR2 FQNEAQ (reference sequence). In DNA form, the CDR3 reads TGTGCCAGCAGCAGGACCGACCGGGTAGAGAACGAGCAGTACTTC. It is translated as CASSRTDRVENEQYF.

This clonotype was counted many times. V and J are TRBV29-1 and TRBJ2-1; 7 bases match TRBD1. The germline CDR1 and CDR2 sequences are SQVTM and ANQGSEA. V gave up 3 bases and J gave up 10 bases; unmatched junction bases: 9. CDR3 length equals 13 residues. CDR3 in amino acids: CSVEATGAGEQFF. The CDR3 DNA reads TGCAGCGTTGAGGCAACAGGGGCAGGGGAGCAGTTCTTC.

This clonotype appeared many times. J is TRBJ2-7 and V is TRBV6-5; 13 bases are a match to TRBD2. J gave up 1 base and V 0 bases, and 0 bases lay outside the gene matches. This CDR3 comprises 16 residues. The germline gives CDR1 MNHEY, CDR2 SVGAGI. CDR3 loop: CASSYSLAGGSYEQYF. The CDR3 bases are TGTGCCAGCAGTTACTCACTAGCGGGGGGGTCCTACGAGCAGTACTTC.

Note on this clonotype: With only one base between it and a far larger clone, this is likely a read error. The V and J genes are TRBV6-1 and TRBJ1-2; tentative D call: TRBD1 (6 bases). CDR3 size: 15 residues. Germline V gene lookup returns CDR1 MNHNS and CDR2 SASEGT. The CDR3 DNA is TGTGCCAGCACCCTAAGTACAGGGATCCCCGATGGCGACACCTTC. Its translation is CASTLSTGIPDGDTF.

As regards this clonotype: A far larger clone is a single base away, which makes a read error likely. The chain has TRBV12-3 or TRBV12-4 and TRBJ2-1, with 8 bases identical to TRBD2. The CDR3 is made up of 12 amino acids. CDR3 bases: TGTGTCTGTCGGGGGGGATACAATGAGCAGTTCTTC. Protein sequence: CVCRGGYNEQFF.

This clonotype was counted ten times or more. Here the CDR3 reads CASSSTDTQYF. CDR3 in DNA: TGCGCCAGCAGTTCGACAGATACGCAGTATTTT. This chain uses TRBV5-1 with TRBJ2-3; D gene unclear. The CDR3 has 11 amino acids. Germline CDR1 SGHRS, CDR2 YFSETQ. The germline V and J ends were trimmed by 5 bases and 3 bases, with 4 bases remaining between them.

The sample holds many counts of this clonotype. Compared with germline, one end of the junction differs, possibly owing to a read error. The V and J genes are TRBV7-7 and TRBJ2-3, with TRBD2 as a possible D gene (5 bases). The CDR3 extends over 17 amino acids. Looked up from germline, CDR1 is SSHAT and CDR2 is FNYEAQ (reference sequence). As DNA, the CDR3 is TGTGCTAGCAGCTTAGTAGGTGGGCCGGGGAGCACAGATACGCAGTATTTT. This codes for CASSLVGGPGSTDTQYF.

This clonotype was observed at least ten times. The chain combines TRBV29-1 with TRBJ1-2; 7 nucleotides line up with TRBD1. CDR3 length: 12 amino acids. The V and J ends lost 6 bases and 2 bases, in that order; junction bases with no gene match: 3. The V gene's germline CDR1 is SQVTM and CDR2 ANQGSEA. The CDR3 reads CSVEGQNYGYTF. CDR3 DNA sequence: TGCAGCGTCGAGGGACAGAACTATGGCTACACCTTC.

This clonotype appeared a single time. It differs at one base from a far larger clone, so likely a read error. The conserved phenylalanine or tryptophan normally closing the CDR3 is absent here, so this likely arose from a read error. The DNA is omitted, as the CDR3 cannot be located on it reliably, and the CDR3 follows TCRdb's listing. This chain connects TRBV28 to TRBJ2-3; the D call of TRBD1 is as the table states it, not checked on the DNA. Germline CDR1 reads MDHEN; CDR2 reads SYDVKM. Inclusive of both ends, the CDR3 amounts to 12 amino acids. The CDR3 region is CASSQQGYEQYS.

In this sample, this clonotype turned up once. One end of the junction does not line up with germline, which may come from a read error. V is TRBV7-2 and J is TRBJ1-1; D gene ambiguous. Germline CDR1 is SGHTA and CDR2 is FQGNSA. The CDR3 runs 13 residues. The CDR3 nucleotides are TGTGCCAGCAGCGCCTTGATGAACACCGAAGCTCTCTTT. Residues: CASSALMNTEALF.

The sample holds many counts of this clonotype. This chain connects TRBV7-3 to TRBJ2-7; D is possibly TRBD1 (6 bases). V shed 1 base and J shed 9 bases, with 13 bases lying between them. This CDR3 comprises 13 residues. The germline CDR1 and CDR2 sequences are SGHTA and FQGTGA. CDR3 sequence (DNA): TGTGCCAGCAGCTTAAACAGGGAAGGGGGGCAGTACTTC. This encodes CASSLNREGGQYF.

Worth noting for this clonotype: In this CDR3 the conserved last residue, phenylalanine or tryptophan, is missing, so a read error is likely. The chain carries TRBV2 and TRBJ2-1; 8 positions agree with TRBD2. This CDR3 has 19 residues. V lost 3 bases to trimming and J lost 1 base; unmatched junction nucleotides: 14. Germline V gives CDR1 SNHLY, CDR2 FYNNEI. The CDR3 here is CASSDFGLAGPRSYNEQFL. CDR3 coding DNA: TGTGCCAGCAGTGATTTTGGTCTAGCGGGTCCGAGATCCTACAATGAGCAGTTCTTA.

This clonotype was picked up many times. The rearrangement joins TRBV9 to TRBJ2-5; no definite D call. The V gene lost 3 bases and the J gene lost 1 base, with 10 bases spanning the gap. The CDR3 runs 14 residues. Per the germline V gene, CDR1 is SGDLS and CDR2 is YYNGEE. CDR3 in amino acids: CASSGESSQETQYF. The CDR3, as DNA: TGTGCCAGCAGCGGGGAAAGCAGCCAAGAGACCCAGTACTTC.

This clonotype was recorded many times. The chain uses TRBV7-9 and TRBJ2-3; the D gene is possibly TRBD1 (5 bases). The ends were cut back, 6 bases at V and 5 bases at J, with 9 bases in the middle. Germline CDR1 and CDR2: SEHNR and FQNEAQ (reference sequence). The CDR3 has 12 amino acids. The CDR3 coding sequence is TGTGCCAGCAGTTCACAGGAAGATACGCAGTATTTT. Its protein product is CASSSQEDTQYF.

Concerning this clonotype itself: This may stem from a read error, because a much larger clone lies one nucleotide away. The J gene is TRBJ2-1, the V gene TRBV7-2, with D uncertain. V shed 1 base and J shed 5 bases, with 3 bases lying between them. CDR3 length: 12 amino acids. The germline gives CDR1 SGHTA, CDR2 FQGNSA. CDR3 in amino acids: CASSLVHNEQFF. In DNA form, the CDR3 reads TGTGCCAGCAGCTTAGTTCACAATGAGCAGTTCTTC. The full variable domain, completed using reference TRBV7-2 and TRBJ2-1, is GAGVSQSPSNKVTEKGKDVELRCDPISGHTALYWYRQSLGQGLEFLIYFQGNSAPDKSGLPSDRFSAERTGGSVSTLTIQRTQQEDSAVYLCASSLVHNEQFFGPGTRLTVL.

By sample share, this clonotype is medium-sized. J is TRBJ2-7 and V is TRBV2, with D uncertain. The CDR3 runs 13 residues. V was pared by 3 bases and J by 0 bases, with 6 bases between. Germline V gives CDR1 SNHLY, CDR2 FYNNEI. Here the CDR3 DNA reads TGTGCCAGCAGTGAGGGCACCTCCTACGAGCAGTACTTC. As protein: CASSEGTSYEQYF.

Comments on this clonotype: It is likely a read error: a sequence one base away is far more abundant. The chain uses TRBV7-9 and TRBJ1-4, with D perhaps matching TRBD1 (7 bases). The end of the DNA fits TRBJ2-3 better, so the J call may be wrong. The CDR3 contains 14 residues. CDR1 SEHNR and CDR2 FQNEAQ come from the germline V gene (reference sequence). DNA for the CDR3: TGTGCCAGCAGCACAGGGGCTAGCGCAGATACGCAGTATTTT. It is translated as CASSTGASADTQYF.

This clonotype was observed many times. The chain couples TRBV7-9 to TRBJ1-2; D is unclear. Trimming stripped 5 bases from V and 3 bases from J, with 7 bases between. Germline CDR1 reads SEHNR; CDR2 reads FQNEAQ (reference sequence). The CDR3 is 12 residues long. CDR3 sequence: CASSPEDYGYTF. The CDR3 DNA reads TGTGCCAGCAGCCCCGAAGACTATGGCTACACCTTC.

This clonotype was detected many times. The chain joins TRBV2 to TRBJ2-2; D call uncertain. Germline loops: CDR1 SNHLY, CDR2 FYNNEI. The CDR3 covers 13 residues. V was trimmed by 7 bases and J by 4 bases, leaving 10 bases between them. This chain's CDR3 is CASTDGPTGELFF. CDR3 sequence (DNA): TGTGCCAGCACGGACGGGCCCACCGGGGAGCTGTTTTTT.

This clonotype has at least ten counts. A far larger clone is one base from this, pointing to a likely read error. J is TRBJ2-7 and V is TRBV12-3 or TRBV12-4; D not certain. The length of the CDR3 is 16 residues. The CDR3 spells CASCFGVGLIPYEQYF. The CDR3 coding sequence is TGTGCCAGCTGTTTTGGGGTGGGTTTGATCCCCTACGAGCAGTACTTC.

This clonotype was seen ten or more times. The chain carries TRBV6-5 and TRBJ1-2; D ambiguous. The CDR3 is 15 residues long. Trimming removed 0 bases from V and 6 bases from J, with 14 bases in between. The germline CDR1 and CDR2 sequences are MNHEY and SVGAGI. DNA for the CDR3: TGTGCCAGCAGTTACTCGATACACCAGCAGCATGGCTACACCTTC. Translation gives CASSYSIHQQHGYTF.

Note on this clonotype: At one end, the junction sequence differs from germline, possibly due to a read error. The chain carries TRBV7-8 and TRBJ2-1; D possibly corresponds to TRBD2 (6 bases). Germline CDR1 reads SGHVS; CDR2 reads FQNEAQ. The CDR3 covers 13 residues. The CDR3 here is CAGSPGGPNERFF. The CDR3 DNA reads TGTGCCGGCAGCCCCGGGGGTCCCAATGAGCGGTTCTTC.

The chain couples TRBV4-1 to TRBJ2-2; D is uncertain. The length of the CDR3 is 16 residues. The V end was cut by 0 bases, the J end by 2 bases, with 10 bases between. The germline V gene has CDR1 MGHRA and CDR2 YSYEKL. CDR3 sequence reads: CASSQDTPLNTGELFF. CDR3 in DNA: TGCGCCAGCAGCCAAGATACCCCCCTAAACACCGGGGAGCTGTTTTTT.

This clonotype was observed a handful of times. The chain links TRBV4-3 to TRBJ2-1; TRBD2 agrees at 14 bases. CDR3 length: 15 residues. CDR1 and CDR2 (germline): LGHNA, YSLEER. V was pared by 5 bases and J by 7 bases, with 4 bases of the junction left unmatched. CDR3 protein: CASSYGLAGGNEQFF. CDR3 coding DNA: TGCGCCAGCAGCTACGGACTAGCGGGAGGTAATGAGCAGTTCTTC.

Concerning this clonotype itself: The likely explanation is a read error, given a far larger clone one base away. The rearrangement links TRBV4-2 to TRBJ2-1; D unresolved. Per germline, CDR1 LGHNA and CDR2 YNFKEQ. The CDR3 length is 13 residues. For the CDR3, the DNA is TGCGCCAGCAGCCTAGATCAGACTCTAGAGCAGTTCTTC. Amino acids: CASSLDQTLEQFF.

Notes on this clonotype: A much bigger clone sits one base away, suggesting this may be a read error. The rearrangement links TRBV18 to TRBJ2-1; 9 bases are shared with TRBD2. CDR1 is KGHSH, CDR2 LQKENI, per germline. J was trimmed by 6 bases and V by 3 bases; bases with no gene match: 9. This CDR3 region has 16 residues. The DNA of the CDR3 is TGTGCCAGCTCACCGGAAACTAGCGGGTCCCGCAATGAGCAGTTCTTC. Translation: CASSPETSGSRNEQFF.

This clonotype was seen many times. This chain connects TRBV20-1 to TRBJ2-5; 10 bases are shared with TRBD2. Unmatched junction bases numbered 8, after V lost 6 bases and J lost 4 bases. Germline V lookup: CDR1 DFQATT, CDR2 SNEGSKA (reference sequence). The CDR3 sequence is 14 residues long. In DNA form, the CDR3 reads TGCAGTGCCGCTAGCGGGGGTACTGGAGAGACCCAGTACTTC. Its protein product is CSAASGGTGETQYF.

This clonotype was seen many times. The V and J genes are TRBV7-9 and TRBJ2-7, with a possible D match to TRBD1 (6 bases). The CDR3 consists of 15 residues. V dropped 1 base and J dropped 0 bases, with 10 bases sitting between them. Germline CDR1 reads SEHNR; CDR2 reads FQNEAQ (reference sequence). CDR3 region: CASSLGDRFSYEQYF. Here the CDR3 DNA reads TGTGCCAGCAGCTTAGGCGACAGGTTCTCCTACGAGCAGTACTTC.